This entry lists 17 T cell receptor beta chains sequenced from one sample in a study of sequential checkpoint blockade in melanoma. The treatment is: randomized to nivolumab then ipilimumab (arm A) or the reverse (arm B). Sequencing was performed with immunoSEQ multiplex PCR; in TCRdb, only in-frame clones are kept and a portion is missing. In the table there are about 5,300 clones, about 72% of which are singletons. The material was CD8+ T cells sorted from blood (inferred from file names), obtained from a patient given nivolumab and ipilimumab in sequence. The receptors were sampled from a human donor with melanoma.

This clone was recorded once. The chain carries TRBV9 and TRBJ2-3; the D gene is possibly TRBD1 (5 bases). The germline CDR1 and CDR2 sequences are SGDLS and YYNGEE. The length of the CDR3 is 15 residues. V was clipped by 2 bases and J by 1 base, with 11 bases between them. Written as DNA, the CDR3 is TGTGCCAGCAGCGTCTCAGGGTTGCGCACAGATACGCAGTATTTT. Translation: CASSVSGLRTDTQYF.

This chain links TRBV27 with TRBJ1-6; the D gene is possibly TRBD1 (6 bases). V was cut by 7 bases and J by 3 bases, with 16 bases left in between. The CDR3 extends over 16 amino acids. From germline, CDR1 is MNHEY and CDR2 SMNVEV (reference sequence). The CDR3 loop is CASTRRGGLYNSPLHF. For the CDR3, the DNA is TGTGCCAGCACCCGAAGGGGGGGGCTCTATAATTCACCCCTCCACTTT.

The V gene is TRBV27, the J gene TRBJ2-7, with 9 bases aligning to TRBD1. Germline assignment: CDR1 MNHEY and CDR2 SMNVEV (reference sequence). The CDR3 sequence is 15 residues long. J gave up 3 bases and V 5 bases, and 8 bases lay outside the gene matches. Written as DNA, the CDR3 is TGTGCCAGCAGTAAATGGACAGGGGCCGTCTACGAGCAGTACTTC. Translating gives CASSKWTGAVYEQYF.

Comment on this clone: This sample includes further DNA sequences coding for the same CDR3. The chain is built from TRBV19 and TRBJ1-5; perhaps TRBD1 as D (5 bases). This CDR3 comprises 15 residues. Trimming removed 7 bases at V and 0 bases at J, with 13 bases between. Germline V lookup: CDR1 LNHDA, CDR2 SQIVND (reference sequence). In nucleotides, the CDR3 is TGTGCCAGTAATCCCAGGGCCTATAGCAATCAGCCCCAGCATTTT. Residues: CASNPRAYSNQPQHF.

The chain joins TRBV9 to TRBJ2-7; D gene unclear. The germline V gene has CDR1 SGDLS and CDR2 YYNGEE. The CDR3 has 12 amino acids. Trimming shortened V by 3 bases and J by 2 bases, and 6 bases separated the two germline ends. CDR3 loop: CASSAVPYEQYF. For the CDR3, the DNA is TGTGCCAGCAGCGCAGTCCCCTACGAGCAGTACTTC.

The rearrangement links TRBV7-9 to TRBJ2-7; weak D call: TRBD1 (5 bases). Germline CDR1 reads SEHNR; CDR2 reads FQNEAQ (reference sequence). CDR3 length: 15 amino acids. Trimming shortened V by 5 bases and J by 4 bases, and 18 bases separated the two germline ends. The CDR3 protein is CASSPLAQGSYEQYF. The CDR3 DNA follows: TGTGCCAGCAGCCCCTTGGCCCAGGGCTCGTACGAGCAGTACTTC.

The chain uses TRBV5-1 and TRBJ1-5; tentatively, D is TRBD1 (5 bases). Per the germline V gene, CDR1 is SGHRS and CDR2 is YFSETQ. Deletions cut 1 base from V and 0 bases from J, with 8 bases between. There are 15 residues in the CDR3. The CDR3 is CASSLSGYSNQPQHF. CDR3 coding DNA: TGCGCCAGCAGCTTGTCAGGGTATAGCAATCAGCCCCAGCATTTT.

The rearrangement uses TRBV7-6 and TRBJ2-3; 9 bases are shared with TRBD2. The CDR3 totals 15 residues. The J segment lost 3 bases and the V segment lost 3 bases, leaving 4 bases of the junction unmatched. Germline CDR1 SGHVS, CDR2 FNYEAQ. In DNA, the CDR3 is TGTGCCAGCAGCTTTGGCGGGGGGGCTACAGATACGCAGTATTTT. It is translated as CASSFGGGATDTQYF.

V gene TRBV7-8 combines with J gene TRBJ2-3; D call uncertain. Germline CDR1 is SGHVS and CDR2 is FQNEAQ. Trimming took off 1 base at V and 2 bases at J, with 4 bases between the two ends. This CDR3 is built from 13 residues. CDR3 DNA: TGTGCCAGCAGCTTAGACACCACAGATACGCAGTATTTT. Protein: CASSLDTTDTQYF.

The rearrangement joins TRBV4-2 to TRBJ1-2; perhaps TRBD1 as D (6 bases). The CDR3 covers 14 residues. The germline V gene encodes CDR1 LGHNA and CDR2 YNFKEQ. The ends were cut back, 2 bases at V and 5 bases at J, with 12 bases in the middle. The CDR3: CASSQLGGQYGYTF. The CDR3, as DNA: TGTGCCAGCAGCCAACTTGGGGGACAATATGGCTACACCTTC.

The rearrangement links TRBV7-9 to TRBJ1-4, with TRBD1 matching 9 bases. Trimming took 5 bases from V and 0 from J; bases not matched to a gene: 7. The CDR3 is 17 amino acids. The germline V gene has CDR1 SEHNR and CDR2 FQNEAQ (reference sequence). In DNA, the CDR3 is TGTGCCAGCAGCCCCTGGACAGGGGTTGCAACTAATGAAAAACTGTTTTTT. It encodes CASSPWTGVATNEKLFF.

This sequence joins TRBV29-1 and TRBJ2-6, with a weak D call TRBD1 (6 bases). V was cut by 8 bases and J by 2 bases, with 13 bases left in between. From germline, CDR1 is SQVTM and CDR2 ANQGSEA. This CDR3 is 14 amino acids long. Here the CDR3 reads CSCRGIAGANVLTF. The CDR3 nucleotides are TGCAGCTGCAGGGGAATCGCTGGGGCCAACGTCCTGACTTTC. Looking up the rest from reference TRBV29-1 and TRBJ2-6 gives the full variable domain: SAVISQKPSRDICQRGTSLTIQCQVDSQVTMMFWYRQQPGQSLTLIATANQGSEATYESGFVIDKFPISRPNLTFSTLTVSNMSPEDSSIYLCSCRGIAGANVLTFGAGSRLTVL.

The rearrangement links TRBV28 to TRBJ1-5; TRBD1 aligns across 8 bases. J lost 2 bases, V lost 6 bases, and 9 bases had no gene match. The germline V gene encodes CDR1 MDHEN and CDR2 SYDVKM. This CDR3 spans 16 amino acids. The CDR3 is CASRDRDPYGNQPQHF. The CDR3 DNA follows: TGTGCCAGCAGGGACAGGGATCCATATGGCAATCAGCCCCAGCATTTT. Looking up the rest from reference TRBV28 and TRBJ1-5 gives the full variable domain: DVKVTQSSRYLVKRTGEKVFLECVQDMDHENMFWYRQDPGLGLRLIYFSYDVKMKEKGDIPEGYSVSREKKERFSLILESASTNQTSMYLCASRDRDPYGNQPQHFGDGTRLSIL.

The chain is built from TRBV28 and TRBJ1-1; 7 bases are a match to TRBD1. The CDR3 is 14 residues long. V gave up 5 bases and J gave up 1 base; unmatched junction bases: 4. Per the germline V gene, CDR1 is MDHEN and CDR2 is SYDVKM. CDR3 in amino acids: CASSPDRANTEAFF. For the CDR3, the DNA is TGTGCCAGCAGTCCTGACAGGGCGAACACTGAAGCTTTCTTT.

This sequence joins TRBV9 and TRBJ2-1, with 10 bases identical to TRBD1. V dropped 4 bases and J dropped 7; count of bases not matched to a gene: 14. CDR1 and CDR2 from the germline V gene are SGDLS and YYNGEE. This CDR3 spans 17 amino acids. As DNA, the CDR3 is TGTGCCAGCAGCCCTCCGTGGGGAGGACAGGGGGGTAATGAGCAGTTCTTC. Its translation is CASSPPWGGQGGNEQFF.

This chain uses TRBV29-1 with TRBJ2-2, with D possibly matching TRBD2 (6 bases). The CDR3 is made up of 15 amino acids. The germline V and J ends were trimmed by 2 bases and 8 bases, with 18 bases remaining between them. Looked up from germline, CDR1 is SQVTM and CDR2 is ANQGSEA. DNA of the CDR3: TGCAGCGTTGAAAGGTGGCCCGGCGGGGAAGGGGAGCTGTTTTTT. Translation gives CSVERWPGGEGELFF.

V and J are TRBV4-3 and TRBJ2-5; D is possibly TRBD2 (6 bases). Germline V gene data show CDR1 as LGHNA and CDR2 as YSLEER. The CDR3 length is 14 residues. Trimming removed 1 base at V and 2 bases at J, with 8 bases between. CDR3 protein: CASSQVAGQETQYF. The DNA of the CDR3 is TGCGCCAGCAGCCAAGTGGCGGGGCAAGAGACCCAGTACTTC.